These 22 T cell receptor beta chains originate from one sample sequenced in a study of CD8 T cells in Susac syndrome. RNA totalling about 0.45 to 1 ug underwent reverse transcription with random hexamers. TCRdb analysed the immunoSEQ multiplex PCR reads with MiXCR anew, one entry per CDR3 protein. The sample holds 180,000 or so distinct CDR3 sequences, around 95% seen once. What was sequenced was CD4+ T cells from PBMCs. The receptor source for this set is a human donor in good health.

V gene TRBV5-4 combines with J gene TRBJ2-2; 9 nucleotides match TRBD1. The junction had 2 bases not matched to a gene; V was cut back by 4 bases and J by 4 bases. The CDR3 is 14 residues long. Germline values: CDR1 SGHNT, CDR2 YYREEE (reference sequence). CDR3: CASSRDRATGELFF. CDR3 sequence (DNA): TGTGCCAGCAGCCGGGACAGGGCCACCGGGGAGCTGTTTTTT.

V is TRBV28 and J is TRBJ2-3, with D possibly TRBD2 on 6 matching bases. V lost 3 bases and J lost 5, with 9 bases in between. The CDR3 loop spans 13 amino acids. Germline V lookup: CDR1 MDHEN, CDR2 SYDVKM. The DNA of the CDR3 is TGTGCCAGCAGTTTTGCTAGCGTAGATACGCAGTATTTT. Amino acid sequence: CASSFASVDTQYF.

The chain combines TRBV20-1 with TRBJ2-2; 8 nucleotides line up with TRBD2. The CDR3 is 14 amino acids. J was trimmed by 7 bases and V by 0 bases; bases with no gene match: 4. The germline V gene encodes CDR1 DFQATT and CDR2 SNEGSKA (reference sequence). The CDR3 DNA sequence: TGCAGTGCTAGAGATCTCGCGGGAGGCGGGGAGCTGTTTTTT. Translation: CSARDLAGGGELFF.

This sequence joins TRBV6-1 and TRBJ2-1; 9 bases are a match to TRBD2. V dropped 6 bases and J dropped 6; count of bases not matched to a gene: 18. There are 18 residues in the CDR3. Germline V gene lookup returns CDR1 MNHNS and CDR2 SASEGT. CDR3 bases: TGTGCCAGCAGCCCCGTTGGGACGCTAGCGGGAACACTCAATGAGCAGTTCTTC. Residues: CASSPVGTLAGTLNEQFF.

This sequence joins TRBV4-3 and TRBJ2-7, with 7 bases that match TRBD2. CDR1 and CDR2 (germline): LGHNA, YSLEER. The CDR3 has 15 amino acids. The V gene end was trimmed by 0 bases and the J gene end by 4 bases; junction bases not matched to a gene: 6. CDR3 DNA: TGCGCCAGCAGCCAAGAGTGGCGGGGGACTTACGAGCAGTACTTC. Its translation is CASSQEWRGTYEQYF.

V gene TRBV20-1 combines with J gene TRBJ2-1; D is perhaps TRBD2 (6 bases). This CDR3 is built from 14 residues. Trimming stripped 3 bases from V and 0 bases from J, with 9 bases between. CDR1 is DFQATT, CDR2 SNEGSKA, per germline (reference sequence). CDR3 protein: CSASAGSSYNEQFF. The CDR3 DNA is TGCAGTGCTAGCGCGGGGAGCTCCTACAATGAGCAGTTCTTC.

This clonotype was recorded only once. The CDR3 loop reads CASSFGGYTGELFF. In DNA, the CDR3 is TGTGCCAGCAGTTTTGGGGGGTACACCGGGGAGCTGTTTTTT. V and J are TRBV12-3 or TRBV12-4 and TRBJ2-2; TRBD2 might be the D (6 bases). The V end lost 3 bases, the J end lost 3 bases, and 8 bases lay between the germline ends. The CDR3 totals 14 residues.

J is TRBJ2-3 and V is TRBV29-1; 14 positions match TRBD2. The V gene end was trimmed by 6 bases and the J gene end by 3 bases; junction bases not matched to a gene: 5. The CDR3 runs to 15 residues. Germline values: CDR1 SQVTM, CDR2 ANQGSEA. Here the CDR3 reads CSVIRLAGGTDTQYF. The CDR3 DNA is TGCAGCGTGATCCGACTAGCGGGAGGGACAGATACGCAGTATTTT.

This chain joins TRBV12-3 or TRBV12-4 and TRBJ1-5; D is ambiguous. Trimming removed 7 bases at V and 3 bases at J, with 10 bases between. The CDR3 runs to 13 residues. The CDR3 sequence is CASTLSNNQPQHF. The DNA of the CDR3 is TGTGCCAGCACCCTCAGTAACAATCAGCCCCAGCATTTT.

CDR3 sequence reads: CASSPGSWTDTQYF. CDR3 coding DNA: TGTGCCAGCTCACCCGGGTCTTGGACCGATACGCAGTATTTT. This chain links TRBV18 with TRBJ2-3; no clear D. Germline CDR1 and CDR2: KGHSH and LQKENI. V was pared by 3 bases and J by 6 bases, with 13 bases between. This CDR3 comprises 14 residues. Full variable domain (outside the CDR3, taken from reference TRBV18 and TRBJ2-3): NAGVMQNPRHLVRRRGQEARLRCSPMKGHSHVYWYRQLPEEGLKFMVYLQKENIIDESGMPKERFSAEFPKEGPSILRIQQVVRGDSAAYFCASSPGSWTDTQYFGPGTRLTVL.

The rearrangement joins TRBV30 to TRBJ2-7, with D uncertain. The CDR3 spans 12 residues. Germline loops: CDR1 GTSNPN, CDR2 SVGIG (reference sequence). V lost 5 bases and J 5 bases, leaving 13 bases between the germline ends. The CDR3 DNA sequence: TGTGCCTGGGGTGAAGGGATTCACGAGCAGTACGTC. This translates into CAWGEGIHEQYV.

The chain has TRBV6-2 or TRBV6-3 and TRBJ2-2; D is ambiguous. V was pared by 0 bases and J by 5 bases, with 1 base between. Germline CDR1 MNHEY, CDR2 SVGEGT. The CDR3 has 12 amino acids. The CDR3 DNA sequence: TGTGCCAGCAGTTACTCTACCGGGGAGCTGTTTTTT. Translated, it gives CASSYSTGELFF.

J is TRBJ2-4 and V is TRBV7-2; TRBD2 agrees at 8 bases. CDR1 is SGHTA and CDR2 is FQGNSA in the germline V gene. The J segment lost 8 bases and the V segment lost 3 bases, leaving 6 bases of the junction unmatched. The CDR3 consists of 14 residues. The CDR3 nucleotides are TGTGCCAGCAGCTTCACGGGGGGGCCTGACATTCAGTACTTC. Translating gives CASSFTGGPDIQYF.

This CDR3 reads CASSLYRGVTDTQYF. As DNA, the CDR3 is TGTGCCAGCAGCTTATACAGGGGTGTCACAGATACGCAGTATTTT. The chain uses TRBV7-2 and TRBJ2-3; 7 nucleotides match TRBD1. This CDR3 comprises 15 residues. Germline trimming cut 2 bases from V and 2 bases from J; bases unmatched to any gene: 4. Per germline, CDR1 SGHTA and CDR2 FQGNSA.

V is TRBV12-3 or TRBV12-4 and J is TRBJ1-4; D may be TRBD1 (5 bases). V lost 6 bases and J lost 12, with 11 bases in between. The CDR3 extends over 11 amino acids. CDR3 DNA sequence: TGTGCCAGCAGGCGGACATTAGAACTGTTTTTT. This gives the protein CASRRTLELFF.

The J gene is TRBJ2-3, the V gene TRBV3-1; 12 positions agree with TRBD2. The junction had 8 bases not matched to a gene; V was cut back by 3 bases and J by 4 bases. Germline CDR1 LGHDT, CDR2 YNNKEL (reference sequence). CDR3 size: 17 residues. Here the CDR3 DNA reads TGTGCCAGCAGCCAGGAGACTAGCGGGAGTCCCTCAGATACGCAGTATTTT. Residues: CASSQETSGSPSDTQYF.

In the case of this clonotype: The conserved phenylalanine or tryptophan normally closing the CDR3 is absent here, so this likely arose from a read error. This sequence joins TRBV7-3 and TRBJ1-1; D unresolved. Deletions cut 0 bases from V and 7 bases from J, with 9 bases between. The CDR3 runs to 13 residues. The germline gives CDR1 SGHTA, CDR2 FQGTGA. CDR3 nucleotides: TGTGCCAGCAGCTTAACCGGGAGCGGTGAAGCTTTCCTT. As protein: CASSLTGSGEAFL.

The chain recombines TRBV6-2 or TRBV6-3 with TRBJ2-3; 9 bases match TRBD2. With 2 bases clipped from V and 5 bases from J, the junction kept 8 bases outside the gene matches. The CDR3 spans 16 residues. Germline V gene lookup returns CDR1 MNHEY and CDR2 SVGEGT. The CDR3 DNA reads TGTGCCAGCAGTTACGAGGCGCGGGGGGGCCAAGATACGCAGTATTTT. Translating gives CASSYEARGGQDTQYF.

Here the CDR3 reads CSASVVVGYTEAFF. CDR3 nucleotides: TGCAGTGCCTCCGTGGTCGTAGGGTACACTGAAGCTTTCTTT. The chain employs TRBV20-1 and TRBJ1-1; D ambiguous. The CDR3 is 14 amino acids. Trimming shortened V by 6 bases and J by 3 bases, and 17 bases separated the two germline ends. Germline-derived CDR1 and CDR2 are DFQATT and SNEGSKA (reference sequence).

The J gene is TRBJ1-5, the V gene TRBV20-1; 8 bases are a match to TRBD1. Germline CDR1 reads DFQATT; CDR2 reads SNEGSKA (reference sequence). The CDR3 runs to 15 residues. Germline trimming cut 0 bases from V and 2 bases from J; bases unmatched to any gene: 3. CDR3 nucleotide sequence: TGCAGTGCTAGAGACCAACAGGGGGGCAATCAGCCCCAGCATTTT. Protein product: CSARDQQGGNQPQHF.

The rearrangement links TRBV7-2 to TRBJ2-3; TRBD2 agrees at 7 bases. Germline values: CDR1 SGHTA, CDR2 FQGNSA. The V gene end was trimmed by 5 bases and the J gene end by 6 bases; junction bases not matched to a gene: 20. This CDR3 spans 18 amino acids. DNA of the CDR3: TGTGCCAGCAGCCCCCAGTCGGGCGGAGCGGGGTTTGTCGATACGCAGTATTTT. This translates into CASSPQSGGAGFVDTQYF.

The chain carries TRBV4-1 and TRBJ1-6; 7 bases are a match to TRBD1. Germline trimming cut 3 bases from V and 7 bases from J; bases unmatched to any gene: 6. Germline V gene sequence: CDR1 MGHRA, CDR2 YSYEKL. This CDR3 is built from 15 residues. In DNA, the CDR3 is TGCGCCAGCAGCCACTCAACAGGGGAAAATTCACCCCTCCACTTT. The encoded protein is CASSHSTGENSPLHF.